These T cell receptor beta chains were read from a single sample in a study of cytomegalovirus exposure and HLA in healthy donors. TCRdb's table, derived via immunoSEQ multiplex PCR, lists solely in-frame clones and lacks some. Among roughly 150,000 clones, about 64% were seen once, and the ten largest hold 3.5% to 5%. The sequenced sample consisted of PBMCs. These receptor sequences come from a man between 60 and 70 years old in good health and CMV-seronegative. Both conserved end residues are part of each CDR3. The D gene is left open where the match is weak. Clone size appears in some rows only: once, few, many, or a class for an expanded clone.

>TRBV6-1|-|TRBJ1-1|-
CASSEAGRGGNTEAFF
TGTGCCAGCAGTGAAGCGGGGCGGGGGGGGAACACTGAAGCTTTCTTT
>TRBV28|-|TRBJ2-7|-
CASSTSPGLHEQYF
TGTGCCAGCAGTACATCGCCGGGACTCCACGAGCAGTACTTC
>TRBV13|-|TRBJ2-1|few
CASSLETVEQFF
TGTGCCAGCAGCCTAGAGACAGTCGAGCAGTTCTTC
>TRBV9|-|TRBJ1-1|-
CASSVGTEGEAFF
TGTGCCAGCAGCGTAGGGACGGAGGGTGAAGCTTTCTTT
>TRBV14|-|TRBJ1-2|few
CASSLGQFYGYTF
TGTGCCAGCAGCCTCGGACAATTCTATGGCTACACCTTC
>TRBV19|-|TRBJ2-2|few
CASSTGASTGELFF
TGTGCCAGTAGCACTGGCGCTAGCACCGGGGAGCTGTTTTTT
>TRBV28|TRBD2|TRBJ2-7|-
CAIGRAGRDEQYF
TGTGCCATCGGGCGAGCGGGGAGGGACGAGCAGTACTTC
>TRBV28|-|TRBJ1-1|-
CASSLPQGVNTEAFF
TGTGCCAGCAGTTTACCCCAGGGTGTGAACACTGAAGCTTTCTTT
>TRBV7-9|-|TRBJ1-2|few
CASSLNSDSGYTF
TGTGCCAGCAGCTTAAATTCGGACAGCGGCTACACCTTC
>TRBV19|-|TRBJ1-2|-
CASSERVARIYGYTF
TGTGCCAGTAGTGAGAGGGTCGCACGGATCTATGGCTACACCTTC
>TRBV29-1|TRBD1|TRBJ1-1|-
CSVEDIVGQMNTEAFF
TGCAGCGTTGAAGATATCGTGGGACAGATGAACACTGAAGCTTTCTTT
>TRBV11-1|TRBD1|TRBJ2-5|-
CASSGRQGRETQYF
TGTGCCAGCAGCGGACGACAGGGGAGAGAGACCCAGTACTTC
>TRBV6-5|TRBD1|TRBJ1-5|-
CASSRDRGPNQPQHF
TGTGCCAGCAGCCGGGACAGGGGGCCCAATCAGCCCCAGCATTTT
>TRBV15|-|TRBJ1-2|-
CATSRARNYGYTF
TGTGCCACCAGCAGAGCTAGGAACTATGGCTACACCTTC
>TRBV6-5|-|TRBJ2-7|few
CASSYSTQGEQYF
TGTGCCAGCAGTTACTCGACGCAGGGCGAGCAGTACTTC
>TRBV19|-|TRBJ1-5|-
CASQGGNQPQHF
TGTGCCAGTCAAGGAGGCAATCAGCCCCAGCATTTT
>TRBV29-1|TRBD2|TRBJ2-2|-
CSGRTSGSGTGELFF
TGCAGCGGCCGGACTAGCGGGAGCGGCACCGGGGAGCTGTTTTTT
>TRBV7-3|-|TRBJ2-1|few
CASSLGLTYNEQFF
TGTGCCAGCAGCTTGGGACTTACCTACAATGAGCAGTTCTTC
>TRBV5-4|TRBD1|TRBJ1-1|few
CAGYGQVNTEAFF
TGTGCCGGGTATGGACAGGTGAACACTGAAGCTTTCTTT
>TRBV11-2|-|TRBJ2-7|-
CASSLDAVGNEQYF
TGTGCCAGCAGCTTAGATGCGGTTGGCAACGAGCAGTACTTC
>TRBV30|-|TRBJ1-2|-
CAWSPEGGIHYGYTF
TGTGCCTGGAGTCCGGAAGGCGGGATCCACTATGGCTACACCTTC
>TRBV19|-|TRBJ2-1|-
CASLETAYNEQFF
TGTGCCAGCCTCGAGACAGCCTACAATGAGCAGTTCTTC
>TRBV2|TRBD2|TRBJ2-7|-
CASTTSGLGEQYF
TGTGCCAGCACTACTAGCGGCCTGGGGGAGCAGTACTTC
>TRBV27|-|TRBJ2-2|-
CASSRERARNTGELFF
TGTGCCAGCAGCCGGGAGCGGGCCCGGAACACCGGGGAGCTGTTTTTT
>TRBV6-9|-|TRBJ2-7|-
CARTTGFSYEQYF
TGTGCCAGGACGACGGGGTTCTCCTACGAGCAGTACTTC
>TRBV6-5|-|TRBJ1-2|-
CASRRGSSNYGYTF
TGTGCCAGCCGCCGCGGAAGCTCTAACTATGGCTACACCTTC
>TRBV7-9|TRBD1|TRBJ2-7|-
CASSLLWDSGYEQYF
TGCGCCAGCAGCTTACTGTGGGACAGCGGCTACGAGCAGTACTTC
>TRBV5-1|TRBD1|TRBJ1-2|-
CASSSDGTGGLYGYTF
TGCGCCAGCAGCTCGGACGGGACAGGGGGTCTCTATGGCTACACCTTC
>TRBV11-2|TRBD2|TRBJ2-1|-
CASSSQTSGLYNEQFF
TGTGCCAGCAGCTCCCAAACTAGCGGACTCTACAATGAGCAGTTCTTC
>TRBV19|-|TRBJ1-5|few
CASSITRRGPDSNQPQHF
TGTGCCAGTAGTATCACCCGGCGGGGACCCGATAGCAATCAGCCCCAGCATTTT
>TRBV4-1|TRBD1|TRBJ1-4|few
CASSPLPPGQGEKLFF
TGCGCCAGCAGCCCACTACCACCGGGACAGGGTGAAAAACTGTTTTTT
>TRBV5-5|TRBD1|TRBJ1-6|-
CASSPINPDRVGSNSPLHF
TGTGCCAGCAGCCCTATAAACCCGGACAGGGTAGGGTCCAATTCACCCCTCCACTTT
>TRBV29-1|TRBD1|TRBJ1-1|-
CSSWGFTGETEAFF
TGCAGCTCATGGGGATTTACAGGGGAAACTGAAGCTTTCTTT
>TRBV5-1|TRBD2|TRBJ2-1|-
CASSLETSGINNEQFF
TGCGCCAGCAGCTTGGAGACTAGCGGGATCAACAATGAGCAGTTCTTC
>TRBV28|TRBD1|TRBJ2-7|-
CASRPGTGFYEQYF
TGTGCCAGCAGGCCCGGGACAGGGTTCTACGAGCAGTACTTC
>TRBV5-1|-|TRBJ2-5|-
CASSSGVETQYF
TGCGCCAGCAGTTCCGGGGTCGAGACCCAGTACTTC
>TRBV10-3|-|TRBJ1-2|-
CAISGQDFNYGYTF
TGTGCCATCAGTGGACAGGACTTTAACTATGGCTACACCTTC
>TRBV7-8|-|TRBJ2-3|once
CASSLGQAADTQYF
TGTGCCAGCAGCTTAGGGCAGGCCGCAGATACGCAGTATTTT
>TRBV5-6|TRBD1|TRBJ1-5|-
CASSPGTGGSNQPQHF
TGTGCCAGCAGCCCGGGGACAGGGGGGAGCAATCAGCCCCAGCATTTT
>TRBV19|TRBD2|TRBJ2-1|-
CASSILTSGSLDEQFF
TGTGCCAGTAGTATCCTGACTAGCGGGAGTCTGGATGAGCAGTTCTTC
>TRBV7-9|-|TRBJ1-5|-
CASSLTGSGQPQHF
TGTGCCAGCAGCTTAACGGGTAGTGGACAGCCCCAGCATTTT
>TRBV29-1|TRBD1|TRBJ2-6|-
CSVELGTGGPGANVLTF
TGCAGCGTTGAGTTGGGGACAGGGGGACCTGGGGCCAACGTCCTGACTTTC
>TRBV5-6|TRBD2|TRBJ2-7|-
CASGGTLAGGYEQYF
TGTGCCAGCGGAGGCACTCTAGCGGGAGGCTACGAGCAGTACTTC
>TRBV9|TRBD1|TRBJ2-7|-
CASSARQGRGYEQYF
TGTGCCAGCAGCGCCCGACAGGGGAGAGGCTACGAGCAGTACTTC
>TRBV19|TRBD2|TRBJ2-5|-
CASSMGLAGGRETQYF
TGTGCCAGTAGTATGGGACTAGCGGGAGGTCGGGAGACCCAGTACTTC
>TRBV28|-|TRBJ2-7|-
CASKRRETYEQYF
TGTGCCAGCAAGAGGAGGGAAACCTACGAGCAGTACTTC
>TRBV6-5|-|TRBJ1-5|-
CASGGTVSNQPQHF
TGTGCCAGCGGGGGGACTGTCAGCAATCAGCCCCAGCATTTT
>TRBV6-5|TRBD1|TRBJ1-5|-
CASSSGTGYQPQHF
TGTGCCAGCAGTTCCGGGACAGGATATCAGCCCCAGCATTTT
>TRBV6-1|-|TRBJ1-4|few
CASRAGRFNEKLFF
TGTGCCAGCAGAGCGGGACGGTTTAATGAAAAACTGTTTTTT
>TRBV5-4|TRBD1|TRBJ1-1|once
CASSSRQGAEAFF
TGTGCCAGCAGCTCGCGACAGGGCGCTGAAGCTTTCTTT
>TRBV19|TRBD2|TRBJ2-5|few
CASSTLAGETQYF
TGTGCCAGTAGTACCTTAGCGGGAGAGACCCAGTACTTC
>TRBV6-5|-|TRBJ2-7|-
CASSRDIAYEQYF
TGTGCCAGCAGTAGGGACATCGCCTACGAGCAGTACTTC
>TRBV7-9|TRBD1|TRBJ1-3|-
CASSPWTGKVSGNTIYF
TGTGCCAGCAGCCCCTGGACAGGGAAAGTCTCTGGAAACACCATATATTTT
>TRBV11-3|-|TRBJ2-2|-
CASSLGSRAGELFF
TGTGCCAGCAGCTTAGGGAGCAGGGCCGGGGAGCTGTTTTTT
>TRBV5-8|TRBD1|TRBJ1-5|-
CASTPRRGLSQPQHF
TGTGCCAGCACCCCACGGAGGGGGCTTTCACAGCCCCAGCATTTT